The T cell receptor (beta chain) under discussion was sequenced for a study of molecular identifiers for immune sequencing clone quantification. Whole-study results and caveats: Clonotypes topping 20 RNA copies carried over 99% of effector molecules but under 1% of naive ones.

Of note for this clonotype: Its matching antigen is unknown.

This CDR3 spans 16 amino acids. V was clipped by 2 bases and J by 2 bases, with 15 bases between them. Germline loops: CDR1 PRHDT, CDR2 FYEKMQ (reference sequence). TCRdb used MiXCR to reprocess the PCR reads, holding one entry per CDR3 protein. The sample shows hundreds of thousands of distinct CDR3 sequences, roughly 24% of them seen only once. Sorting was used to obtain naive CD8 T cells (CD8+CD4-CCR7+CD45RA+). The clonotype was recovered from a human donor in good health. Some libraries in this study had Jurkat cell RNA spiked in. V and J are TRBV13 and TRBJ1-1; no definite D call. Sequenced input: naive CD8+ T cells from blood, with Jurkat cell RNA spiked in. Documented subset: FACS-sorted CD8+CD4-CCR7+CD45RA+ naive T cells. CDR3 DNA sequence: TGTGCCAGCAGCTTACCCCCAGGCACAGTCAACACTGAAGCTTTCTTT. Translation gives CASSLPPGTVNTEAFF.